Listed here is a single T cell receptor beta chain. Its antigen is currently unknown. The source of the sample is a study of CD8+ T cells in alopecia areata. Study at large: Oral tofacitinib (5 to 10 mg twice daily) was administered to treated patients.

Sequencing templates came from extracted RNA that was reverse transcribed into cDNA. Method: immunoSEQ multiplex PCR; TCRdb's copy keeps in-frame clones and lacks some. The data contain tens of thousands of clones, around 30% of them singletons. V shed 4 bases, J shed 3 bases, and the junction held 9 bases outside the gene matches. CDR3 size: 16 residues. Germline loops: CDR1 SEHNR, CDR2 FQNEAQ (reference sequence). Treatment specified: oral pan-JAK inhibitor, 5-10 mg twice daily. Peripheral blood, together with lesional scalp punch biopsies, was collected from alopecia areata patients. Points from the study as a whole: For lesional scalp, especially alopecia totalis/universalis, clonality was higher than in normal scalp.

The rearrangement uses TRBV7-9 and TRBJ1-2, with 9 bases that match TRBD1. This TCR was recovered from a human donor with alopecia areata. The sequencing used CD8+ T cells sorted from blood, collected at week 4, from a patient treated with tofacitinib. DNA for the CDR3: TGTGCCAGCAGCTCTCAGGACAGGGGCCCATACTATGGCTACACCTTC. Translated: CASSSQDRGPYYGYTF.